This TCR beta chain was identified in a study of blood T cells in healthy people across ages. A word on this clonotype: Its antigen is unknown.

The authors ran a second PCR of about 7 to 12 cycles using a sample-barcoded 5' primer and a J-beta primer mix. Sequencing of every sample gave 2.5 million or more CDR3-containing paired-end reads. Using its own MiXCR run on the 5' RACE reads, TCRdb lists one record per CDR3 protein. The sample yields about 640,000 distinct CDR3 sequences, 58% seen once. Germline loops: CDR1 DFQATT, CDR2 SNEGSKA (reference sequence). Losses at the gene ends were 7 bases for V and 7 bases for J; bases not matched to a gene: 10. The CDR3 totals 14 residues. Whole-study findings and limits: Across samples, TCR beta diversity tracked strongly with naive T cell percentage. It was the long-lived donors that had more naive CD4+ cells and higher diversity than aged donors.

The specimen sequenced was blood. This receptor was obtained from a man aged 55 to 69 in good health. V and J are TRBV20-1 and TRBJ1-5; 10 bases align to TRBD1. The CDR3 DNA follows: TGCAGTGGACAGACAGGGGGCGTTGGCCAGCCCCAGCATTTT. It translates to CSGQTGGVGQPQHF.